A single sample is the source of the 18 T cell receptor beta chains below, sequenced in a study of blood T cell repertoires in COVID-19 (dated by TCRdb to between 2020 and 2021). Library prep was done by the immunoSEQ multiplex PCR assay. Entries here come from immuneACCESS through TCRdb and include only in-frame sequences with V and J called. Some clones fail to appear in such tables; in the studies checked, an unresolved V gene covers under half of the shortfall, and the cause of the remainder is unknown. This sample gives roughly 200,000 clones in total; 80% to 90% of them show up just once. The ten most abundant clones make up 9.5% to 13% of the sample. Material: peripheral blood. The source is a human donor with active or convalescent COVID-19. The donor label of this sample is uncertain.

This clone showed up just a few times. The V and J genes are TRBV6-4 and TRBJ2-2; 11 bases are a match to TRBD2. The CDR3 is 14 amino acids. CDR1 MRHNA and CDR2 SNTAGT come from the germline V gene. V was pared by 8 bases and J by 4 bases, with 3 bases of the junction left unmatched. CDR3 protein: CASRLAGFTGELFF. For the CDR3, the DNA is TGTGCCAGCCGACTAGCGGGGTTCACCGGGGAGCTGTTTTTT.

Within the sample, this clone is medium-sized (0.01 to 0.1%). CDR3 sequence reads: CSARDQSRQFF. CDR3 in DNA: TGCAGTGCTAGAGATCAGTCTAGGCAGTTCTTC. The chain is built from TRBV20-1 and TRBJ2-1; D is unresolved. Germline values: CDR1 DFQATT, CDR2 SNEGSKA (reference sequence). Trimming took 0 bases from V and 12 from J, leaving 9 bases between them. The CDR3 loop spans 11 amino acids.

This chain links TRBV9 with TRBJ1-4; D is possibly TRBD1 (5 bases). The V gene lost 4 bases and the J gene lost 1 base, with 17 bases spanning the gap. The CDR3 runs to 17 residues. Germline V gene data show CDR1 as SGDLS and CDR2 as YYNGEE. As DNA, the CDR3 is TGTGCCAGCAGCCACCCCAGGGTGGGGGGAACTAATGAAAAACTGTTTTTT. It is translated as CASSHPRVGGTNEKLFF. Full variable domain (remainder filled in from reference TRBV9 and TRBJ1-4): DSGVTQTPKHLITATGQRVTLRCSPRSGDLSVYWYQQSLDQGLQFLIQYYNGEERAKGNILERFSAQQFPDLHSELNLSSLELGDSALYFCASSHPRVGGTNEKLFFGSGTQLSVL.

The chain uses TRBV6-5 and TRBJ1-1; 7 bases agree with TRBD1. V was pared by 5 bases and J by 0 bases, with 3 bases of the junction left unmatched. The CDR3 consists of 14 residues. CDR1 and CDR2 (germline): MNHEY, SVGAGI. CDR3 loop: CASSPGQMNTEAFF. The CDR3 nucleotides read TGTGCCAGCAGTCCGGGACAGATGAACACTGAAGCTTTCTTT.

Only one count was recorded for this clone. V gene TRBV28 combines with J gene TRBJ2-7; TRBD1 aligns across 8 bases. Unmatched junction bases numbered 2, after V lost 2 bases and J lost 2 bases. The CDR3 has 14 amino acids. Germline values: CDR1 MDHEN, CDR2 SYDVKM. DNA of the CDR3: TGTGCCAGCAGTTTAAACAGGGGGGCCTACGAGCAGTACTTC. The encoded protein is CASSLNRGAYEQYF. Full variable domain (rest looked up from reference TRBV28 and TRBJ2-7): DVKVTQSSRYLVKRTGEKVFLECVQDMDHENMFWYRQDPGLGLRLIYFSYDVKMKEKGDIPEGYSVSREKKERFSLILESASTNQTSMYLCASSLNRGAYEQYFGPGTRLTVT.

The chain employs TRBV19 and TRBJ2-2; D is possibly TRBD2 (5 bases). The CDR3 length is 14 residues. V lost 7 bases and J 7 bases, leaving 16 bases between the germline ends. Germline V CDR1 and CDR2: LNHDA, SQIVND (reference sequence). The CDR3 sequence is CASIVGSKGGELFF. CDR3 bases: TGTGCCAGTATAGTGGGGAGCAAGGGCGGGGAGCTGTTTTTT.

This clone was recorded only once. The V and J genes are TRBV7-9 and TRBJ2-7, with a weak D call TRBD1 (5 bases). This CDR3 contains 14 residues. Germline V lookup: CDR1 SEHNR, CDR2 FQNEAQ (reference sequence). V was shortened by 5 bases and J by 3 bases, with 14 bases between the two germline ends. The CDR3 DNA sequence: TGTGCCAGCAGCACCGAAGGACACCGCTACGAGCAGTACTTC. Its protein product is CASSTEGHRYEQYF.

This chain connects TRBV27 to TRBJ2-7; D may be TRBD2 (5 bases). The CDR3 covers 14 residues. Germline CDR1 is MNHEY and CDR2 is SMNVEV (reference sequence). The V and J ends lost 5 bases and 7 bases respectively, with 18 bases between them. In DNA form, the CDR3 reads TGTGCCAGCAGTACCCGGACTCTGGATGGGGAGCAGTACTTC. Protein: CASSTRTLDGEQYF.

The chain has TRBV27 and TRBJ1-2; the match to TRBD1 covers 7 bases. The germline gives CDR1 MNHEY, CDR2 SMNVEV (reference sequence). The CDR3 totals 13 residues. Trimming took 3 bases from V and 4 from J; bases not matched to a gene: 2. This CDR3 is CASSFTGVYGYTF. The CDR3 region has the DNA TGTGCCAGCAGTTTCACAGGGGTCTATGGCTACACCTTC.

The chain uses TRBV18 and TRBJ1-4, with 10 bases aligning to TRBD1. This CDR3 region has 15 residues. Germline V gene data show CDR1 as KGHSH and CDR2 as LQKENI. The V and J ends lost 5 bases and 8 bases, in that order; junction bases with no gene match: 8. In DNA, the CDR3 is TGTGCCAGCTCATCCAGACAGGGGGCGAAGGAAAAACTGTTTTTT. It encodes CASSSRQGAKEKLFF.

This clone was picked up a small number of times. This chain joins TRBV7-2 and TRBJ2-7; 9 nucleotides align to TRBD1. The CDR3 is 14 amino acids. After removal of 5 bases from V and 2 bases from J, the junction contained 4 bases not matched to a gene. Germline CDR1 SGHTA, CDR2 FQGNSA. CDR3 coding DNA: TGTGCCAGCAGCCCTCGGACAGGGGCCTACGAGCAGTACTTC. Translated: CASSPRTGAYEQYF.

V is TRBV27 and J is TRBJ2-1; TRBD2 agrees at 7 bases. The CDR3 has 16 residues. The germline V gene has CDR1 MNHEY and CDR2 SMNVEV (reference sequence). The ends lost 4 bases at V and 3 bases at J; junction bases unmatched: 9. In DNA, the CDR3 is TGTGCCAGCAGTTACCGAGCGGGGCCCTTCTACAATGAGCAGTTCTTC. Its translation is CASSYRAGPFYNEQFF.

The CDR3 coding sequence is TGTGCCTGGAGTGTAGGCTGGGGGGACGAGAATCAGCCCCAGCATTTT. Amino acids: CAWSVGWGDENQPQHF. The genes are TRBV30 and TRBJ1-5; perhaps TRBD1 as D (5 bases). Deletions cut 0 bases from V and 4 bases from J, with 16 bases between. Per germline, CDR1 GTSNPN and CDR2 SVGIG (reference sequence). This CDR3 comprises 16 residues.

The rearrangement links TRBV2 to TRBJ2-6; D might be TRBD2 (6 bases). The CDR3 consists of 18 residues. Per the germline V gene, CDR1 is SNHLY and CDR2 is FYNNEI. V lost 4 bases, J lost 2 bases, and 18 bases lay in between. DNA of the CDR3: TGTGCCAGCAGTGTCTCCATTCACGGGGGAACTGGGGCCAACGTCCTGACTTTC. Encoded protein: CASSVSIHGGTGANVLTF.

The chain employs TRBV9 and TRBJ2-3; a possible D gene is TRBD1 (6 bases). Germline CDR1 is SGDLS and CDR2 is YYNGEE. The CDR3 is 16 amino acids. V was shortened by 0 bases and J by 0 bases, with 11 bases between the two germline ends. CDR3 DNA sequence: TGTGCCAGCAGCGTAGGTGGGGGCCCAAGCACAGATACGCAGTATTTT. Translated: CASSVGGGPSTDTQYF.

V and J are TRBV15 and TRBJ1-5; 9 nucleotides align to TRBD1. Trimming cost V 5 bases and J 7 bases; bases outside gene matches: 12. Looked up from germline, CDR1 is LNHNV and CDR2 is YYDKDF (reference sequence). CDR3 size: 16 residues. The CDR3 sequence: CATSVQDRGGRQPQHF. CDR3 coding DNA: TGTGCCACCAGCGTCCAGGACAGGGGAGGGAGGCAGCCCCAGCATTTT.

This clone was seen only a few times. The chain has TRBV7-3 and TRBJ2-2; 9 bases fit TRBD2. The CDR3 totals 16 residues. Germline V gives CDR1 SGHTA, CDR2 FQGTGA. Trimming cost V 0 bases and J 1 base; bases outside gene matches: 0. The CDR3 bases are TGTGCCAGCAGCTTAACTAGCGGGAGGAACACCGGGGAGCTGTTTTTT. Residues: CASSLTSGRNTGELFF.

The rearrangement joins TRBV2 to TRBJ2-3, with 9 bases lining up with TRBD2. From germline, CDR1 is SNHLY and CDR2 FYNNEI. This CDR3 comprises 17 residues. With V trimmed by 1 base and J by 8 bases, 13 bases remained unmatched. As DNA, the CDR3 is TGTGCCAGCAGTGAAGAGGGCAGTCTAGCGGGATGGGCTACGCAGTATTTT. Amino acids: CASSEEGSLAGWATQYF.